These T cell receptor beta chains were read from a single sample in a study of blood T cell repertoires in COVID-19. Assay used: immunoSEQ multiplex PCR; TCRdb lists only in-frame clones, some missing. The repertoire includes about 480,000 clones, around 87% of them detected once, and less than 2% sits in the top ten. Sequenced input: PBMCs or T cells enriched from blood (not recorded which). These receptors originate from a woman aged 40 to 50 who had recovered from COVID-19. CDR3s include the opening cysteine and the closing phenylalanine or tryptophan. The order of the fields is CDR3 length, J gene, V gene, D gene, CDR3 protein. D genes are given only for firm matches.

>14|TRBJ1-5|TRBV9|TRBD1
CASSAHRGDQPQHF
>18|TRBJ2-2|TRBV27|TRBD1
CASSFPTGGVASAGELFF
>14|TRBJ1-6|TRBV4-2|NA
CASSQELYNSPLHF
>15|TRBJ2-7|TRBV19|NA
CASRRNGSPTHEQYF
>13|TRBJ1-1|TRBV7-9|NA
CASSPTGDTEAFF
>14|TRBJ1-1|TRBV12-5|TRBD1
CASGSGQGNTEAFF
>15|TRBJ2-3|TRBV6-2/TRBV6-3|NA
CASSYSSVGTDTQYF
>13|TRBJ1-2|TRBV10-3|TRBD1
CAISEDRVDGYTF
>15|TRBJ2-2|TRBV7-2|NA
CASSLRTSNTGELFF
>14|TRBJ1-5|TRBV27|NA
CASSLSEGTGAQHF
>13|TRBJ2-7|TRBV12-3/TRBV12-4|NA
CASSVESPYEQYF